The T cell receptor (beta chain) under discussion was sequenced for a study of cytomegalovirus exposure and HLA in healthy donors. General study findings and limits: Earlier analysis found most TCR beta V segments productive about 90% or about 30% of the time. An Asian-associated ancestry cluster reportedly showed fewer N-insertions than the roughly 600-donor mean in a later analysis. Immune exposure data for these donors was limited to CMV serostatus. Later genetic work tied a missense DCLRE1C variant to beta-chain V and J trimming.

Points on this clone: The antigen remains unidentified.

The PCR had 60 Vbeta and 13 Jbeta primers. Only in-frame clones appear in the TCRdb table, and some are missing; sequencing was by immunoSEQ multiplex PCR. The sample data list 190,000 or so clones. The TCR sequence derives from a boy aged 5-17 years in good health and CMV-seronegative. Sequenced: PBMCs.

The CDR3 region has the DNA TGTGCCTGGAGTTCCCATGGACTAGCAGGCTACGAGCAGTACTTC. Residues: CAWSSHGLAGYEQYF. This sequence joins TRBV30 and TRBJ2-7; TRBD2 agrees at 8 bases. This CDR3 contains 15 residues. Germline V CDR1 and CDR2: GTSNPN, SVGIG (reference sequence). Trimming cost V 2 bases and J 3 bases; bases outside gene matches: 9. Using reference TRBV30 and TRBJ2-7 for the parts outside the CDR3, the full variable domain is SQTIHQWPATLVQPVGSPLSLECTVEGTSNPNLYWYRQAAGRGLQLLFYSVGIGQISSEVPQNLSASRPQDRQFILSSKKLLLSDSGFYLCAWSSHGLAGYEQYFGPGTRLTVT.